One sample yielded the 3 T cell receptor beta chains listed below, sequenced in a study of a mutant IDH1 vaccine in newly diagnosed glioma. The time point: week 47, end of study. Vaccination comprised doses that each held 300 ug of mutant IDH1 20-mer peptide, plus topical imiquimod. Repertoires were generated with immunoSEQ multiplex PCR, while TCRdb's copy carries only in-frame clones and drops some. The table has 56,000 or so clones, 75% seen once. No antigens are known for them. The source material was PBMCs, sampled from a glioma patient whose treatment included an IDH1 peptide vaccine. These receptors were collected from a man over 45 with glioma.

The chain has TRBV30 and TRBJ2-3; D may correspond to TRBD1 or TRBD2 (5 bases each). In germline, CDR1 is GTSNPN, CDR2 SVGIG (reference sequence). The CDR3 is 15 amino acids. V was trimmed by 3 bases and J by 2 bases, leaving 15 bases between them. The chain's CDR3 is CAWRTAGTFTDTQYF. CDR3 nucleotide sequence: TGTGCCTGGAGGACTGCAGGGACCTTCACAGATACGCAGTATTTT.

This chain joins TRBV5-1 and TRBJ1-2, with D perhaps matching TRBD1 (5 bases). Germline CDR1 reads SGHRS; CDR2 reads YFSETQ. V gave up 4 bases and J gave up 7 bases, with 14 bases separating them. This CDR3 is built from 13 residues. The CDR3 here is CASSLELGGGYTF. The CDR3 DNA reads as TGCGCCAGCAGCCTCGAGCTGGGGGGTGGCTACACCTTC.

The chain uses TRBV18 and TRBJ1-4; D is undetermined. The germline CDR1 and CDR2 sequences are KGHSH and LQKENI. V was trimmed by 6 bases and J by 3 bases, leaving 11 bases between them. This CDR3 is 14 amino acids long. The CDR3 loop reads CASSPGGSNEKLFF. The DNA for the CDR3 is TGTGCCAGCTCTCCGGGAGGATCTAATGAAAAACTGTTTTTT.